The rows below give T cell receptor beta chains drawn from one sample of a study of T cells after yellow fever vaccination. TCRdb recomputed calls from the 5' RACE reads with MiXCR, one row per CDR3 protein. The sample lists hundreds of thousands of distinct CDR3 sequences, around 12% occurring once. This specimen was PBMCs, taken on the day of the yellow fever booster vaccination. The receptors come from a young man who received the YFV17D yellow fever vaccine. CDR3s include the opening cysteine and the closing phenylalanine or tryptophan. The order of the fields is J gene, D gene, V gene, clone size, CDR3 protein, CDR3 DNA. A D gene is named only where the DNA matches it firmly. Only some rows state a clone size, as once, few, many or a class for expanded clones.

J: TRBJ1-1; D: -; V: TRBV7-9; size: -; CDR3: CASSLGGLEPFF; DNA: TGTGCCAGCAGCTTAGGAGGGTTAGAACCTTTCTTT
J: TRBJ2-3; D: -; V: TRBV12-3/TRBV12-4; size: -; CDR3: CASSLWGETDTQYF; DNA: TGTGCCAGCAGTTTATGGGGGGAGACAGATACGCAGTATTTT
J: TRBJ2-5; D: -; V: TRBV7-9; size: -; CDR3: CASRLQGWTQYF; DNA: TGTGCCAGCAGGCTACAGGGATGGACCCAGTACTTC
J: TRBJ2-1; D: -; V: TRBV5-6; size: few; CDR3: CASSLGTTNNEQFF; DNA: TGTGCCAGCAGCTTGGGGACTACCAACAATGAGCAGTTCTTC
J: TRBJ1-1; D: -; V: TRBV6-1; size: few; CDR3: CASSMGRPMFVEAFF; DNA: TGTGCCAGCAGCATGGGACGCCCGATGTTTGTTGAAGCTTTCTTT
J: TRBJ2-7; D: -; V: TRBV15; size: many; CDR3: CATSRNVGGPYEQYF; DNA: TGTGCCACCAGCAGGAACGTAGGAGGGCCCTACGAGCAGTACTTC
J: TRBJ1-5; D: -; V: TRBV7-2; size: few; CDR3: CASSLVGGGTPDQPQHF; DNA: TGTGCCAGCAGCTTAGTCGGGGGTGGGACACCGGACCAGCCCCAGCATTTT
J: TRBJ2-1; D: TRBD1; V: TRBV20-1; size: -; CDR3: CSARGGRGLDEQFF; DNA: TGCAGTGCTAGAGGTGGCAGGGGGCTCGATGAGCAGTTCTTC
J: TRBJ2-3; D: TRBD1; V: TRBV6-5; size: -; CDR3: CASSSLTGVTDTQYF; DNA: TGTGCCAGCAGTTCGCTGACAGGGGTCACAGATACGCAGTATTTT
J: TRBJ2-1; D: -; V: TRBV12-3/TRBV12-4; size: few; CDR3: CASSLGGLIYNEQFF; DNA: TGTGCCAGCAGTCTCGGCGGACTTATTTACAATGAGCAGTTCTTC
J: TRBJ1-2; D: -; V: TRBV27; size: -; CDR3: CASARGHLDGYTF; DNA: TGTGCCAGCGCCAGGGGACATTTGGATGGCTACACCTTC
J: TRBJ2-5; D: -; V: TRBV3-1; size: -; CDR3: CASSQDLDQETQYF; DNA: TGTGCCAGCAGCCAAGATCTAGACCAAGAGACCCAGTACTTC
J: TRBJ2-4; D: TRBD2; V: TRBV5-4; size: few; CDR3: CASSFRGRESNIQYF; DNA: TGTGCCAGCAGCTTCCGCGGGAGAGAATCAAACATTCAGTACTTC
J: TRBJ2-6; D: TRBD1; V: TRBV20-1; size: -; CDR3: CSAGTGVFPGANVLTF; DNA: TGCAGTGCTGGGACAGGGGTCTTTCCTGGGGCCAACGTCCTGACTTTC
J: TRBJ1-1; D: TRBD1; V: TRBV6-1; size: few; CDR3: CASTRRRDRGITEAFF; DNA: TGTGCCAGCACCCGCCGCCGAGACAGGGGCATAACTGAAGCTTTCTTT
J: TRBJ1-4; D: -; V: TRBV6-1; size: -; CDR3: CASGDGATNEKLFF; DNA: TGTGCCAGCGGGGACGGAGCAACTAATGAAAAACTGTTTTTT
J: TRBJ2-1; D: -; V: TRBV25-1; size: -; CDR3: CASGTLGEYEQFF; DNA: TGTGCCAGCGGGACGCTCGGGGAGTATGAGCAGTTCTTC
J: TRBJ2-3; D: -; V: TRBV7-2; size: few; CDR3: CASSLEGEHTDTQYF; DNA: TGTGCCAGCAGCTTAGAAGGGGAACACACAGATACGCAGTATTTT
J: TRBJ2-1; D: TRBD2; V: TRBV7-9; size: many; CDR3: CASSLKAGEGYNEQFF; DNA: TGTGCCAGCAGCTTAAAAGCGGGAGAGGGCTACAATGAGCAGTTCTTC
J: TRBJ2-4; D: TRBD2; V: TRBV11-1; size: -; CDR3: CASSTWTSGRATKNIQYF; DNA: TGTGCCAGCAGCACCTGGACTAGCGGGAGGGCAACCAAAAACATTCAGTACTTC
J: TRBJ2-6; D: -; V: TRBV5-5; size: -; CDR3: CASSLSAGANVLTF; DNA: TGTGCCAGCAGCTTAAGCGCTGGGGCCAACGTCCTGACTTTC
J: TRBJ1-3; D: TRBD1; V: TRBV7-2; size: -; CDR3: CASSLTGVSGNTIYF; DNA: TGTGCCAGCAGTCTGACAGGGGTGTCTGGAAACACCATATATTTT
J: TRBJ2-4; D: -; V: TRBV12-3/TRBV12-4; size: few; CDR3: CASSREQLAKNIQYF; DNA: TGTGCCAGCAGCAGAGAACAGCTAGCCAAAAACATTCAGTACTTC
J: TRBJ1-2; D: -; V: TRBV5-4; size: few; CDR3: CASSPASHDYGYTF; DNA: TGTGCCAGCAGCCCGGCTAGCCACGACTATGGCTACACCTTC
J: TRBJ1-1; D: TRBD1; V: TRBV9; size: many; CDR3: CASSPTGGITEAFF; DNA: TGTGCCAGCAGCCCGACAGGGGGCATCACTGAAGCTTTCTTT
J: TRBJ2-1; D: -; V: TRBV20-1; size: few; CDR3: CSATPPGAYNEQFF; DNA: TGCAGTGCTACCCCTCCGGGCGCCTACAATGAGCAGTTCTTC